The 27 T cell receptor beta chains below all came from one sample that was sequenced in a study of blood T cell repertoires in COVID-19. Sequencing was performed with immunoSEQ multiplex PCR; in TCRdb, only in-frame clones are kept and a portion is missing. The sample has 180,000 or so clones, almost 85% seen once. Sequencing was carried out using peripheral blood. These receptors all stem from a human donor with acute or convalescent COVID-19. The donor label of this sample is uncertain.

The chain couples TRBV6-5 to TRBJ2-7, with D maybe TRBD2 (5 bases). V gave up 6 bases and J gave up 2 bases, with 14 bases separating them. The CDR3 extends over 14 amino acids. Germline V gene sequence: CDR1 MNHEY, CDR2 SVGAGI. Here the CDR3 DNA reads TGTGCCAGCAGCCCAGACTACCTGCCCTACGAGCAGTACTTC. This sequence encodes CASSPDYLPYEQYF.

The genes are TRBV5-6 and TRBJ2-3, with TRBD1 matching over 11 bases. The CDR3 is 15 amino acids. V lost 4 bases and J lost 4; bases outside the gene matches: 5. Germline-derived CDR1 and CDR2 are SGHDT and YYEEEE. CDR3 loop: CASSRGQGAADTQYF. The CDR3 coding sequence is TGTGCCAGCAGCCGAGGACAGGGGGCGGCAGATACGCAGTATTTT. Full variable domain (remainder filled in from reference TRBV5-6 and TRBJ2-3): DAGVTQSPTHLIKTRGQQVTLRCSPKSGHDTVSWYQQALGQGPQFIFQYYEEEERQRGNFPDRFSGHQFPNYSSELNVNALLLGDSALYLCASSRGQGAADTQYFGPGTRLTVL.

CDR3 nucleotide sequence: TGCGCCAGCAGCCCGTTGGACCCCATAGGATTAGCGGGAGTCCCACCGGGTGAGCAGTTCTTC. It yields the protein CASSPLDPIGLAGVPPGEQFF. J is TRBJ2-1 and V is TRBV5-1; 9 bases line up with TRBD2. The CDR3 spans 21 residues. The germline CDR1 and CDR2 sequences are SGHRS and YFSETQ. V dropped 4 bases and J dropped 9; count of bases not matched to a gene: 29. Full variable domain (remainder filled in from reference TRBV5-1 and TRBJ2-1): KAGVTQTPRYLIKTRGQQVTLSCSPISGHRSVSWYQQTPGQGLQFLFEYFSETQRNKGNFPGRFSGRQFSNSRSEMNVSTLELGDSALYLCASSPLDPIGLAGVPPGEQFFGPGTRLTVL.

In its sample, this clone was seen once. This chain uses TRBV5-1 with TRBJ1-2; 7 bases are a match to TRBD1. V lost 5 bases to trimming and J lost 4 bases; unmatched junction nucleotides: 11. The CDR3 runs to 15 residues. Germline-derived CDR1 and CDR2 are SGHRS and YFSETQ. In nucleotides, the CDR3 is TGCGCCAGCAGGGAGGGTGGGACAGCAGTCTATGGCTACACCTTC. This codes for CASREGGTAVYGYTF.

Regarding this clone: The sample holds other DNA sequences that translate to the same CDR3. The rearrangement joins TRBV5-4 to TRBJ2-3; TRBD1 aligns across 9 bases. The junction had 6 bases not matched to a gene; V was cut back by 4 bases and J by 3 bases. This CDR3 is 15 amino acids long. Germline-derived CDR1 and CDR2 are SGHNT and YYREEE (reference sequence). The CDR3 reads CASSLGQGRTDTQYF. The DNA for the CDR3 is TGTGCCAGCAGCCTGGGACAGGGACGTACAGATACGCAGTATTTT. The whole variable domain, remainder taken from reference TRBV5-4 and TRBJ2-3, is ETGVTQSPTHLIKTRGQQVTLRCSSQSGHNTVSWYQQALGQGPQFIFQYYREEENGRGNFPPRFSGLQFPNYSSELNVNALELDDSALYLCASSLGQGRTDTQYFGPGTRLTVL.

V is TRBV2 and J is TRBJ2-5, with 8 positions matching TRBD2. The germline V gene encodes CDR1 SNHLY and CDR2 FYNNEI. The CDR3 contains 14 residues. The ends lost 6 bases at V and 5 bases at J; junction bases unmatched: 8. The DNA of the CDR3 is TGTGCCAGCAGGGCCGGGGGGGCGAAGGAGACCCAGTACTTC. Translation gives CASRAGGAKETQYF.

The gene calls are TRBV3-1 (or the pseudogene TRBV3-2) and TRBJ1-2; 8 bases map to TRBD1. The junction had 10 bases not matched to a gene; V was cut back by 4 bases and J by 6 bases. The CDR3 extends over 15 amino acids. CDR1 is LGHDT, CDR2 YNNKEL, per germline (reference sequence). CDR3 loop: CASSLRAGGLDGYTF. As DNA, the CDR3 is TGTGCCAGCAGCCTCCGGGCAGGGGGCTTGGATGGCTACACCTTC.

The chain carries TRBV9 and TRBJ2-7; 8 nucleotides line up with TRBD2. This CDR3 is 14 amino acids long. The trim removed 4 bases at V and 0 bases at J, leaving 3 bases unmatched. Germline loops: CDR1 SGDLS, CDR2 YYNGEE. The CDR3 sequence: CASSPREGSYEQYF. The CDR3 DNA reads TGTGCCAGCAGCCCCCGGGAGGGCTCCTACGAGCAGTACTTC.

J is TRBJ1-2 and V is TRBV5-5; D unclear. In germline, CDR1 is SGHKS, CDR2 YYEKEE (reference sequence). The V and J ends lost 1 base and 0 bases respectively, with 13 bases between them. CDR3 size: 16 residues. The CDR3 region has the DNA TGTGCCAGCAGCTTGTCCTGGTCAATAGCTAACTATGGCTACACCTTC. Encoded protein: CASSLSWSIANYGYTF.

The V and J genes are TRBV5-1 and TRBJ1-4, with D perhaps TRBD1 (6 bases). Germline assignment: CDR1 SGHRS and CDR2 YFSETQ. The ends were cut back, 4 bases at V and 5 bases at J, with 15 bases in the middle. The CDR3 spans 15 residues. The CDR3 loop is CASSPDGTRNEKLFF. Here the CDR3 DNA reads TGCGCCAGCAGCCCTGACGGGACAAGGAATGAAAAACTGTTTTTT. The variable domain in full, completed from reference TRBV5-1 and TRBJ1-4, reads KAGVTQTPRYLIKTRGQQVTLSCSPISGHRSVSWYQQTPGQGLQFLFEYFSETQRNKGNFPGRFSGRQFSNSRSEMNVSTLELGDSALYLCASSPDGTRNEKLFFGSGTQLSVL.

The rearrangement links TRBV28 to TRBJ1-4; D not certain. V was trimmed by 3 bases and J by 8 bases, leaving 19 bases between them. CDR1 MDHEN and CDR2 SYDVKM come from the germline V gene. CDR3 size: 16 residues. The CDR3 DNA reads as TGTGCCAGCAGTTTCCCCGACAAGCGGGAGAGCGAAAAACTGTTTTTT. This translates into CASSFPDKRESEKLFF.

The chain uses TRBV3-1 (or the pseudogene TRBV3-2) and TRBJ2-3; 7 nucleotides line up with TRBD2. Germline V gives CDR1 LGHDT, CDR2 YNNKEL (reference sequence). The CDR3 is made up of 16 amino acids. With 4 bases clipped from V and 2 bases from J, the junction kept 9 bases outside the gene matches. The CDR3 loop is CASSPLQGLVTDTQYF. The CDR3 DNA sequence: TGTGCCAGCAGCCCCCTTCAAGGACTAGTCACAGATACGCAGTATTTT.

V and J are TRBV7-9 and TRBJ2-7; tentatively, D is TRBD2 (5 bases). CDR3 length: 14 residues. Trimming took off 1 base at V and 4 bases at J, with 11 bases between the two ends. CDR1 is SEHNR, CDR2 FQNEAQ, per germline (reference sequence). The CDR3, as DNA: TGTGCCAGCAGCTTAGAGGCGCGGGTTTACGAGCAGTACTTC. Protein sequence: CASSLEARVYEQYF.

This clone was detected only a few times. This chain connects TRBV4-3 to TRBJ2-7, with TRBD1 matching 7 bases. From germline, CDR1 is LGHNA and CDR2 YSLEER. CDR3 length: 15 residues. Trimming at V came to 0 bases and at J to 9 bases, leaving 11 bases not matched to a gene. The CDR3 protein is CASSQDIGQASGQYF. The DNA of the CDR3 is TGCGCCAGCAGCCAAGATATCGGACAGGCCTCCGGGCAGTACTTC.

This clone is a singleton in its sample. The chain couples TRBV2 to TRBJ1-1; tentatively, D is TRBD1 (5 bases). In germline, CDR1 is SNHLY, CDR2 FYNNEI. V was shortened by 7 bases and J by 4 bases, with 19 bases between the two germline ends. The CDR3 covers 15 residues. CDR3 amino acids: CASKYIRALGTEAFF. CDR3 nucleotides: TGTGCCAGCAAATATATCAGGGCCCTGGGCACTGAAGCTTTCTTT. Filled out from reference TRBV2 and TRBJ1-1, the complete variable domain reads EPEVTQTPSHQVTQMGQEVILRCVPISNHLYFYWYRQILGQKVEFLVSFYNNEISEKSEIFDDQFSVERPDGSNFTLKIRSTKLEDSAMYFCASKYIRALGTEAFFGQGTRLTVV.

V is TRBV19 and J is TRBJ2-7; the D gene is possibly TRBD1 (6 bases). Trimming removed 4 bases from V and 6 bases from J, with 16 bases in between. In germline, CDR1 is LNHDA, CDR2 SQIVND (reference sequence). The CDR3 length is 14 residues. CDR3 region: CASSTPQGSCEQYF. Here the CDR3 DNA reads TGTGCCAGTAGTACACCACAGGGATCATGCGAGCAGTACTTC.

The V gene is TRBV9, the J gene TRBJ2-7; 8 positions match TRBD2. Germline CDR1 SGDLS, CDR2 YYNGEE. The CDR3 sequence is 14 residues long. V was pared by 3 bases and J by 6 bases, with 8 bases of the junction left unmatched. The CDR3 loop reads CASSELAAPGEQYF. Written as DNA, the CDR3 is TGTGCCAGCAGCGAACTAGCGGCTCCTGGCGAGCAGTACTTC.

The genes are TRBV18 and TRBJ2-2; TRBD2 agrees at 9 bases. The CDR3 runs 18 residues. In germline, CDR1 is KGHSH, CDR2 LQKENI. Trimming took 3 bases from V and 2 from J; bases not matched to a gene: 10. The CDR3: CASSPVDRLAVNTGELFF. CDR3 in DNA: TGTGCCAGCTCACCGGTGGACAGACTAGCGGTTAACACCGGGGAGCTGTTTTTT.

In its sample, this clone was seen a few times. The J gene is TRBJ2-3, the V gene TRBV2; 8 nucleotides agree with TRBD2. V lost 4 bases, J lost 1 base, and 4 bases stayed unmatched. Germline loops: CDR1 SNHLY, CDR2 FYNNEI. The CDR3 covers 15 residues. CDR3: CASSATSGGTDTQYF. Written as DNA, the CDR3 is TGTGCCAGCAGTGCAACTAGCGGAGGCACAGATACGCAGTATTTT.

The chain links TRBV7-9 to TRBJ2-1, with D possibly matching TRBD1 (5 bases). V was cut by 4 bases and J by 8 bases, with 12 bases left in between. Germline V gene data show CDR1 as SEHNR and CDR2 as FQNEAQ (reference sequence). The CDR3 has 13 residues. CDR3: CASSSQGFDEQFF. The CDR3 DNA is TGTGCCAGCAGCTCGCAGGGATTCGATGAGCAGTTCTTC.

This chain connects TRBV30 to TRBJ2-7, with D maybe TRBD1 (6 bases). With 1 base removed from V and 5 bases from J, the gap between germline ends came to 15 bases. Germline V CDR1 and CDR2: GTSNPN, SVGIG (reference sequence). The CDR3 is 14 amino acids. CDR3 nucleotide sequence: TGTGCCTGGAGTGATACAGGGATAGAAAACGAGCAGTACTTC. It is translated as CAWSDTGIENEQYF.

This clone was recorded a few times. This chain connects TRBV4-2 to TRBJ2-6, with 8 bases matching TRBD1. The germline V gene has CDR1 LGHNA and CDR2 YNFKEQ. This CDR3 has 18 residues. J was trimmed by 0 bases and V by 4 bases; bases with no gene match: 8. DNA of the CDR3: TGTGCCAGCAGCCTGGGGACAGGCCCTATCTCTGGGGCCAACGTCCTGACTTTC. Protein sequence: CASSLGTGPISGANVLTF.

The rearrangement uses TRBV11-2 and TRBJ1-3; unclear D gene. Trimming took off 1 base at V and 4 bases at J, with 11 bases between the two ends. Germline values: CDR1 SGHAT, CDR2 FQNNGV. This CDR3 contains 15 residues. The CDR3 region is CASSLAGFSGNTIYF. As DNA, the CDR3 is TGTGCCAGCAGCTTAGCCGGGTTCTCCGGAAACACCATATATTTT.

This clone has more than one count but fewer than ten. This chain connects TRBV7-9 to TRBJ2-3; 9 bases agree with TRBD2. The CDR3 spans 15 residues. Trimming removed 1 base from V and 4 bases from J; junction bases left unmatched: 3. CDR1 is SEHNR, CDR2 FQNEAQ, per germline (reference sequence). The CDR3 sequence is CASSLGSGSSDTQYF. The CDR3 DNA sequence: TGTGCCAGCAGCTTAGGTAGCGGGAGTTCAGATACGCAGTATTTT.

V and J are TRBV19 and TRBJ1-6; D is undetermined. There are 13 residues in the CDR3. V gave up 5 bases and J gave up 8 bases, with 10 bases separating them. Germline CDR1 is LNHDA and CDR2 is SQIVND (reference sequence). CDR3 bases: TGTGCCAGTAGTTCGCAGGAGGATTCACCCCTCCACTTT. Its protein is CASSSQEDSPLHF.

This clone was seen once. The chain links TRBV27 to TRBJ2-3; 11 bases are shared with TRBD2. The length of the CDR3 is 12 residues. Trimming removed 3 bases from V and 13 bases from J; junction bases left unmatched: 3. Germline V gives CDR1 MNHEY, CDR2 SMNVEV (reference sequence). CDR3 region: CASSLTSGTEYF. The CDR3 DNA reads TGTGCCAGCAGTTTGACTAGCGGGACGGAGTATTTT.

This sequence joins TRBV11-2 and TRBJ2-1; TRBD2 is a possible D gene (5 bases). V lost 1 base and J lost 9, with 10 bases in between. The CDR3 is 13 amino acids. Germline-derived CDR1 and CDR2 are SGHAT and FQNNGV. The CDR3 region has the DNA TGTGCCAGCAGCTTAGGGCGGGCAACTGAGCAGTTCTTC. Protein sequence: CASSLGRATEQFF.